This TCR beta chain was identified during a study of control samples from healthy donors and cancer patients. Here immunoSEQ multiplex PCR was the method, and the copy in TCRdb shows in-frame clones only, minus some. The data contain some 90,000 clones, roughly nine tenths of them singletons. The V gene lost 2 bases and the J gene lost 4 bases, with 9 bases spanning the gap. CDR1 and CDR2 (germline): SGHRS, YFSETQ. The CDR3 runs 14 residues. This sequence originates from a woman aged 60-70 years in good health. The source material was blood. The rearrangement uses TRBV5-1 and TRBJ2-2; the D gene is possibly TRBD2 (6 bases). The DNA of the CDR3 is TGCGCCAGCAGCTTTGGAGGGGCCACCGGGGAGCTGTTTTTT. Encoded protein: CASSFGGATGELFF.